The TCR beta chain under discussion was sequenced for a study of cytomegalovirus exposure and HLA in healthy donors (dated by TCRdb to the late 2010s). Some background on the complete study: In an earlier analysis of some 610 of the donors, 276 Gb of sequence data and some 120 million unique TCR beta sequences from 150 million to 200 million T cells were reported. The study aimed to test whether signatures of past pathogen exposure could be identified by cataloging public T cell receptors. The later analysis used no new phenotypic data to find candidate immune exposures, relying instead on TCR beta sequences and their occurrence across donors. An early release covering 550 to 700 HLA-typed donors comprised approximately 300 gigabases of sequencing data and around 85 million unique TCR sequences. On average, about 200,000 unique TCR beta nucleotide sequences were sequenced per donor among a few hundred genotyped donors of the cohort, with about 19% of those sequences being non-productive. The study combined high-throughput TCR immunosequencing, statistical association of individual TCRs with disease status, and machine learning to predict cytomegalovirus infection status. The study profiled the T cell repertoires of under 850 subjects by immunosequencing and related them to cytomegalovirus serostatus. Typing coverage differed by locus: A, B, C, DRB1 and DQB1 were typed in about 620-640 donors, DQA1 in 500 to 550, DPA1 in 600 to 610, and DPB1 in around 490. To decide whether each TCR beta V gene segment behaved as functional or pseudogenic, an earlier analysis of some 570 of the donors relied on high-throughput TCR beta sequencing. A later analysis re-examined previously published TCR beta repertoires from 600 to 700 donors and added high-resolution HLA genotyping to investigate patterns of TCR occurrence. The genetic ancestry cluster associated with self-reported Caucasian donors included 81% of the 398 genotyped donors. Donor age, sex, ethnicity and CMV serostatus were collected together with the repertoire data. All discovery cohort repertoires had been generated using a single sequencing platform. Along with the roughly 670-subject first cohort, a separate validation cohort of about 110 different subjects was used. Five DR-DQ haplotypes were treated as single units for association and clustering because of strong linkage in the cohort. Both class I and class II loci were covered by HLA typing, at four-digit resolution. A later genetic analysis used genome-wide SNP genotypes for about three fifths of the roughly 700 donors, treating that subset as a discovery cohort. Overall study results and their limits: For the cohort, immune exposure information was limited to CMV serostatus. A later analysis reported that several top co-occurrence clusters appeared linked to parvovirus B19, influenza, CMV and Epstein-Barr virus. Because counts were too low, around 18 rarely observed V segments, including chromosome 9 orphons, were left out of the earlier analysis of some 640 of the donors. Sequencing depth was assumed to be roughly uniform across donors in the presence/absence analyses, though that assumption may not hold. Only TCR beta chains were sequenced in this cohort, and the absence of alpha or paired-chain data limited detectable features. Because the 87-base-pair reads could not distinguish some IMGT-functional V segments, including TRBV6-2 and TRBV6-3, those segments were excluded. A further reported finding was that TCR beta sequences accurately predicted the HLA-A and HLA-B alleles for most subjects in the first cohort. Because HLA typing was missing for some donors at each locus, association tests included only the typed subset. Assigning TCR associations to individual alleles was difficult when HLA alleles, especially DR and DQ, strongly co-occurred. In a later analysis, about 16,000 TCR beta sequences were associated with specific HLA alleles at a false discovery rate of 0.05. In the study, 164 TCR beta chains were listed as associated with cytomegalovirus. In a later genetic analysis, a missense DCLRE1C variant was associated with V-gene and J-gene trimming of TCR beta chains, and the association was replicated in an independent cohort. A later genetic analysis reported fewer N-insertions in productive TCRs among donors in an Asian-associated ancestry cluster than the 666-donor mean. A cluster of highly shared sequence variants was judged likely to be a technical artifact of the sequencing pipeline. Linkage disequilibrium might explain the correlated functional status among segregating V segments, but an unknown experimental factor could not be ruled out. In an earlier analysis of about 600 of the donors, most TCR beta V segments appeared in productive rearrangements about 87% or about 30% of the time, broadly matching IMGT annotations. In a later analysis, HLA-associated TCR beta chains showed more clonal expansion and lower generation probabilities than non-associated chains that were equally common. Most CMV-associated TCR beta chains appeared to be HLA-restricted in a later analysis, and the HLA associations seemed to be driven largely by CMV exposure. Three of the identified cytomegalovirus-associated TCR beta chains were confirmed in vitro to be specific for cytomegalovirus antigens. The authors suggested that the approach could potentially be generalized to other disease states and immunological phenotypes. The classifier was reported to diagnose cytomegalovirus status with high specificity and sensitivity in both the original cohort and the validation cohort. In a later analysis, TCR association rates were found to vary across HLA loci, with the most associated TCRs seen for DRB1 alleles and the fewest for HLA-C alleles. While some public TCRs were present in many individuals, most TCR sequences turned up only very rarely across donors.

The protocol used for the library was the immunoSEQ multiplex PCR assay. For the multiplex PCR, a mixture combining 60 forward primers for TCR Vbeta segments and 13 reverse primers for TCR Jbeta segments was used. The CDR3 region of rearranged TCR beta genes was amplified from genomic DNA by a multiplex PCR assay. Amplified TCR beta libraries were sequenced as 87-base-pair reads on the Illumina HiSeq System. Under the source paper's analysis protocol: Across the roughly 640 repertoires, a later analysis counted roughly 84 million unique TCR beta chains, 9.5 million to 12 million of which were shared by at least two donors. To remove PCR and sequencing errors, raw reads were error-corrected and collapsed into unique sequences using a nearest-neighbor algorithm that merged closely related sequences. Alignment of CDR3 sequences to IMGT reference sequences was used to assign V, D and J gene segments. For a sequence to be retained, a match of at least six nucleotides to both a V gene segment and a J gene segment was required. Rearrangements were called productive when the CDR3 lacked stop codons and stayed in frame with V and J; all others were non-productive. CDR3 was defined according to IMGT convention as the region running from the second conserved V-encoded cysteine to the conserved J-encoded phenylalanine. Sequences without an unambiguous match to a single V gene segment were excluded from the earlier analysis of 587 of the donors. An earlier analysis of fewer than 750 of the donors called V segments functional above 56.7% productive rearrangements and segregating when the between-donor standard deviation exceeded 5%. A statistical classification framework was built for diagnosing cytomegalovirus status from the catalog of TCR beta chain sequences. In a later analysis, TCR nucleotide sequences were compared against IMGT/GENE-DB human TR gene sequences so that V and J genes could be assigned. Using the TCRdist pipeline, a later analysis assigned CDR3 sequences along with most-parsimonious VDJ recombination scenarios. In a later analysis, every TCR beta chain was defined by the combination of its CDR3 amino acid sequence and its V-gene family, and reads without a unique V-gene family were dropped. As a way to deal with suspected cross-contamination and a sequencing artifact, a later analysis dropped under 600 nucleotide sequences that were highly shared and had low generation probability. In a later analysis, a clonal expansion index for each public chain was calculated from normalized within-repertoire ranks of inferred template counts. Generation probabilities in a later analysis came from a VDJ recombination model fitted to out-of-frame rearrangements, and those results were checked against IGoR. In a later analysis, hypergeometric tests were used to score TCR-TCR, TCR-HLA and TCR-CMV co-occurrence, with a repertoire-size bias correction applied to TCR pairs. In a later analysis, false discovery rates were estimated by permuting HLA or CMV assignments 20 times. A later analysis grouped co-occurring TCRs with DBSCAN, adding TCRdist sequence similarity when clustering within HLA-allele-positive subsets. For co-occurrence clustering, repertoires with fewer than 30,000 or more than 120,000 public chains were excluded, along with 4 to 6 repertoires with anomalous nucleotide sharing. This is the immuneACCESS table as TCRdb keeps it, with only in-frame sequences that have V and J called. A part of the clones is gone; compared with another copy, unresolved V genes explain less than half, and the rest is unexplained. That table furnishes V, J and clone size, whereas the DNA furnished D and trimming. The sample table on file contains roughly 110,000 clones. Less than 4.5% of the sample comes from the top ten.

On this clone: Which antigen it targets is not known.

The CDR3 starts with the cysteine, ends with the phenylalanine, and has 12 residues. The DNA shown is the 36-base CDR3, in frame from base 1. CDR1 and CDR2, looked up from the germline V gene, are SGHTA and FQGNSA. V gives up 1 base and J gives up 11 bases, and the segment between their germline ends measures 9 bases. The cohort was made up of roughly 670 healthy bone marrow donors. At the time of sampling, every cohort member was nominally healthy, though immune exposures that went unrecorded were likely present. The donor tested CMV seronegative and was one of the 352 seronegative cohort members. Every donor gave a peripheral blood sample, and the peripheral blood mononuclear cells from that sample were used for TCR beta sequencing. The Qiagen DNeasy Blood Extraction Kit was used to extract genomic DNA from the blood cell samples.

Source material: PBMCs. The chain is assembled from TRBV7-2 and TRBJ1-3, with the D segment identity uncertain. The TCR was taken from a man in his thirties or forties in good health and CMV-seronegative. The DNA sequence follows: TGTGCCAGCAGCTTAGATCCTATCTCCATATATTTT. The encoded protein is CASSLDPISIYF.